This T cell receptor beta chain was observed in a study of technical replicates of blood from a handful of donors. This clone is a singleton in its sample. Measured with immunoSEQ multiplex PCR; TCRdb has only the in-frame clones, and not every one. The sample lists 70,000 to 85,000 clones; about 91% were seen once. Germline lookup yields CDR1 SGHRS and CDR2 YFSETQ. The CDR3 is 15 amino acids. Germline trimming cut 2 bases from V and 8 bases from J; bases unmatched to any gene: 12. What was sequenced was T cells isolated from PBMCs. The source of this sequence is a human donor in good health. V and J are TRBV5-1 and TRBJ1-2, with TRBD1 matching 7 bases. The CDR3 nucleotides read TGCGCCAGCAGCTTAACCGGGACAGAGGGAGAGGGCTACACCTTC. It specifies CASSLTGTEGEGYTF.